This T cell receptor (beta chain) comes out of a study of blood T cell repertoires in COVID-19. In the study overall: Sites in the United States, Italy and Spain provided acute and convalescent COVID-19 samples. Sample material is recorded as cDNA or gDNA derived from T cells, B-cell-depleted T cells, or PBMCs.

This clone was detected only once. Per the authors' pipeline: Scientists estimated how many nucleated cells there were by amplifying reference gene primers. Libraries were prepared by immunoSEQ multiplex PCR; TCRdb keeps only in-frame clonotypes and omits some of them. The V and J calls and clone size come from that table; D and trimming were worked out from the DNA. Of about 100,000 clones listed, 88% were seen once; the top ten hold roughly 2.3%. The CDR3 covers 13 residues. Germline V lookup: CDR1 SNHLY, CDR2 FYNNEI. V lost 7 bases, J lost 2 bases, and 5 bases stayed unmatched. The sequenced material came from peripheral blood. The TCR was taken from a human donor in a cohort sampled during active COVID-19. The chain uses TRBV2 and TRBJ2-7; 7 bases map to TRBD1. The CDR3 reads CASTTRGPYEQYF. The DNA of the CDR3 is TGTGCCAGCACTACGAGGGGGCCCTACGAGCAGTACTTC.